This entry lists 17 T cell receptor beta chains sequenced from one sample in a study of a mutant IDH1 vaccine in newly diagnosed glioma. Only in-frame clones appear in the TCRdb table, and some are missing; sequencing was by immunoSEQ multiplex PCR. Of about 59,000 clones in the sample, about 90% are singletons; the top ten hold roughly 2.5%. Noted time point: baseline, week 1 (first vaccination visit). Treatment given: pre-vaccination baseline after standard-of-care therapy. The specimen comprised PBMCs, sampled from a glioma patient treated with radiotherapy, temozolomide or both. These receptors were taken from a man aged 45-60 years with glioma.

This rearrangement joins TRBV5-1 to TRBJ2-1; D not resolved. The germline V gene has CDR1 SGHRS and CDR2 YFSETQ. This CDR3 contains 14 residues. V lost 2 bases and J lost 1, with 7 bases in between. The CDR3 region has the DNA TGCGCCAGCAGCTTCCTAGAGTCCTACAATGAGCAGTTCTTC. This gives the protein CASSFLESYNEQFF.

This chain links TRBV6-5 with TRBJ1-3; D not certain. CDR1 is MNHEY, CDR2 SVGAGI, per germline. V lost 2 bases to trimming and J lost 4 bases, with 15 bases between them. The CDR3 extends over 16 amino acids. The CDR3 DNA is TGTGCCAGCAGTTACGGTCCGGGGTCGAGGGGAAACACCATATATTTT. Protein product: CASSYGPGSRGNTIYF.

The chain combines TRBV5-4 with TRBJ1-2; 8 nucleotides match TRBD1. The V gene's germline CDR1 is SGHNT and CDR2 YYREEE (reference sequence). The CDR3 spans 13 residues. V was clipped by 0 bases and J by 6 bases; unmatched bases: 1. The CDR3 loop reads CASSLATGDGYTF. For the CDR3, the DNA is TGTGCCAGCAGCTTGGCGACAGGGGATGGCTACACCTTC. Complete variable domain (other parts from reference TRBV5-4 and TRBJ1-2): ETGVTQSPTHLIKTRGQQVTLRCSSQSGHNTVSWYQQALGQGPQFIFQYYREEENGRGNFPPRFSGLQFPNYSSELNVNALELDDSALYLCASSLATGDGYTFGSGTRLTVV.

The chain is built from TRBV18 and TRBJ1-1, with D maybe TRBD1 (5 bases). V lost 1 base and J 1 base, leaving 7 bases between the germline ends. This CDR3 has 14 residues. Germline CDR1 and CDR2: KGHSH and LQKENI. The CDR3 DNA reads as TGTGCCAGCTCACCACAGGGGAAGAACACTGAAGCTTTCTTT. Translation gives CASSPQGKNTEAFF.

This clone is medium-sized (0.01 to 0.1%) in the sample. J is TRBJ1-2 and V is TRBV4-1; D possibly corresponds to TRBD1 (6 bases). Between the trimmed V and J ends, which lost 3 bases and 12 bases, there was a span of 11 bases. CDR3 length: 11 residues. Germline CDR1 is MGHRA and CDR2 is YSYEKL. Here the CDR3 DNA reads TGCGCCAGCAGCCAGAAGGGGGGGGACACCTTC. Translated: CASSQKGGDTF.

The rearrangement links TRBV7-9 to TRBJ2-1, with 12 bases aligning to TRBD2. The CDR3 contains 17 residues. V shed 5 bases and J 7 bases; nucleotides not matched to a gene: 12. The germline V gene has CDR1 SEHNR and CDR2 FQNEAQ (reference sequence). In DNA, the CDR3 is TGTGCCAGCAGCCCTTCTCCACCGGGACTAGCGGGTAATGAGCAGTTCTTC. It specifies CASSPSPPGLAGNEQFF.

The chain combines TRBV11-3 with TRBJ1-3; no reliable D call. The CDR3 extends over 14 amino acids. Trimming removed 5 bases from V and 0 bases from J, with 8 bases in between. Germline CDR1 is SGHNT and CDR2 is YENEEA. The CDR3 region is CASSTASSGNTIYF. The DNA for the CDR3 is TGTGCCAGCAGCACGGCCAGCTCTGGAAACACCATATATTTT.

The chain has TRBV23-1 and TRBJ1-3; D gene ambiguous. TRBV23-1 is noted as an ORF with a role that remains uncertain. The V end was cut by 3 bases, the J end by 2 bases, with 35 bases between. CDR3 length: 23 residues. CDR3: CASSHPGIRCQKTRGYPGNTIYF. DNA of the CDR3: TGCGCCAGCAGTCACCCGGGGATAAGGTGTCAGAAGACACGTGGATACCCTGGAAACACCATATATTTT.

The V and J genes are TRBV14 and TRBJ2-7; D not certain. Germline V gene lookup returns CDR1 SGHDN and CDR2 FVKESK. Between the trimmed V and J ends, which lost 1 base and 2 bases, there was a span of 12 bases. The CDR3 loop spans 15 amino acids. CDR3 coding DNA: TGTGCCAGCAGCCAAGCCCCCCAACCGGCCTACGAGCAGTACTTC. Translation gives CASSQAPQPAYEQYF.

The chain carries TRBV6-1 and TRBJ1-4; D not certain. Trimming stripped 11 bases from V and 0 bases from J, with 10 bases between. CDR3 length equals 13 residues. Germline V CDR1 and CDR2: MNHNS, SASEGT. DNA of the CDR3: TGTGCCGTCGACACTGCAACTAATGAAAAACTGTTTTTT. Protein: CAVDTATNEKLFF.

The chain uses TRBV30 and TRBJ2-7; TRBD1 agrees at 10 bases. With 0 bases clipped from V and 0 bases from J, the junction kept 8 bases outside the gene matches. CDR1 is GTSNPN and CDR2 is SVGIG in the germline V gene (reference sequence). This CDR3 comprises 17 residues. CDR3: CAWSVLGQGIYSYEQYF. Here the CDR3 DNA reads TGTGCCTGGAGTGTACTGGGACAGGGGATCTACTCCTACGAGCAGTACTTC.

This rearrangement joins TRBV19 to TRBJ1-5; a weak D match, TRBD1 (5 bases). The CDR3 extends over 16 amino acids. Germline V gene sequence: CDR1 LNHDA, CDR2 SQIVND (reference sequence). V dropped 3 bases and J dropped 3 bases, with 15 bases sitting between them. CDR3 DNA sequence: TGTGCCAGTAGTATGGGGCGGCTCGGTTCCAATCAGCCCCAGCATTTT. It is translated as CASSMGRLGSNQPQHF.

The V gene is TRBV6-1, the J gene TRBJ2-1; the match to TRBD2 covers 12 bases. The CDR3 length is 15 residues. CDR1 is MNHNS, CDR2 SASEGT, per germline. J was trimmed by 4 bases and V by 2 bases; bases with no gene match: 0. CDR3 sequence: CASSELAGGYNEQFF. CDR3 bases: TGTGCCAGCAGTGAACTAGCGGGGGGGTACAATGAGCAGTTCTTC.

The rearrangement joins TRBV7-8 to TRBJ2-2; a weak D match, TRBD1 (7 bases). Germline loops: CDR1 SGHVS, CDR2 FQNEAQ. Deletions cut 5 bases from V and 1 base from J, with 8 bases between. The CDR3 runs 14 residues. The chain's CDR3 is CASSQGGNTGELFF. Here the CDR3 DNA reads TGTGCCAGCAGCCAGGGGGGGAACACCGGGGAGCTGTTTTTT.

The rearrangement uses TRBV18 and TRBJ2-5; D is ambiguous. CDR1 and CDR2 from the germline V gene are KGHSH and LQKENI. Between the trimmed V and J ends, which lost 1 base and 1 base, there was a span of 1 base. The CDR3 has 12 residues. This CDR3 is CASSPRQETQYF. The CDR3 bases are TGTGCCAGCTCACCACGCCAAGAGACCCAGTACTTC.

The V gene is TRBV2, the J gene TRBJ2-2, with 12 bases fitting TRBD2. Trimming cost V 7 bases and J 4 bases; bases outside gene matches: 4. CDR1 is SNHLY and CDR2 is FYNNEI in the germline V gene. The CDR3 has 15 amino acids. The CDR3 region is CASTTSGSPTGELFF. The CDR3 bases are TGTGCCAGCACGACTAGCGGGAGTCCCACCGGGGAGCTGTTTTTT.

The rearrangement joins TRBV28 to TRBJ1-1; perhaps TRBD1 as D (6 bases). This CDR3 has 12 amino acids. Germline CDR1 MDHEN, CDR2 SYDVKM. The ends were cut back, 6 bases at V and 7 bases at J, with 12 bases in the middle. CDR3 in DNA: TGTGCCAGCAGCTTGACAGGAGATGAAGCTTTCTTT. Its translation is CASSLTGDEAFF.